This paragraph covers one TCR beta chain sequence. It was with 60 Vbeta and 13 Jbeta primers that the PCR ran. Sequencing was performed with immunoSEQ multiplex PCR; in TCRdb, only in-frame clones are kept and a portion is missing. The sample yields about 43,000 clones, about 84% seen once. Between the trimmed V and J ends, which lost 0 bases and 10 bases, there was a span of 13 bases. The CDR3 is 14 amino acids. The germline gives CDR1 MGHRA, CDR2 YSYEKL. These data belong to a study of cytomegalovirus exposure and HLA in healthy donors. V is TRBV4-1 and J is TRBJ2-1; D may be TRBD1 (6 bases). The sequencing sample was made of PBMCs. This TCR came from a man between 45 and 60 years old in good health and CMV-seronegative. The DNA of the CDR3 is TGCGCCAGCAGCCAAGATCAGGGGTTCTACGAGCAGTTCTTC. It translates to CASSQDQGFYEQFF.